This TCR beta chain was recorded in a study of T cell responses to AZD1222 COVID-19 vaccine. Study results and caveats: Donors, mostly white British, included more females; clonal diversity was possibly underestimated. Epitopes outside B.1.351 and B.1.1.7 mutated regions reportedly drew nearly half of spike TCRs. Just a handful of people given AZD1222 tested seropositive at baseline. Sampling captured repertoires only after the peak T cell response.

The repertoire was sequenced with immunoSEQ multiplex PCR; TCRdb's copy has only in-frame clones and lacks some. The sample shows around 150,000 clones, 90% to 95% of them seen only once. J was trimmed by 4 bases and V by 1 base; bases with no gene match: 5. CDR3 length: 16 residues. Germline CDR1 is MNHNS and CDR2 is SASEGT. Notes on this clone: Its antigen is unknown.

The chain uses TRBV6-1 and TRBJ1-5, with 9 bases identical to TRBD1. The source was peripheral blood, collected 28 days after the second AZD1222 dose. The receptor was derived from an adult who received the AZD1222 COVID-19 vaccine. In DNA, the CDR3 is TGTGCCAGCAGTGAAGTAGTGGGGACAGGGAATCAGCCCCAGCATTTT. Translation: CASSEVVGTGNQPQHF.